This TCR beta chain was captured in a study of identical twins. Study-level results: Reduced insertions were recorded for abundant cord blood beta clonotypes, with no such pattern in memory repertoires. The study found that models underestimated out-of-frame TCR alpha sharing in monozygotic twins.

This clonotype was seen only a few times. Its specificity is not known. After template switching added a universal primer site, the resulting cDNA carried unique molecular identifiers. TCRdb reanalysed the 5' RACE reads using MiXCR and keeps one entry per CDR3 protein. The sample lists about 810,000 distinct CDR3 sequences, 12% seen once, with around 1.5% in the top ten. Losses at the gene ends were 7 bases for V and 6 bases for J; bases not matched to a gene: 12. Germline V CDR1 and CDR2: SQVTM, ANQGSEA. This CDR3 has 15 residues. These data were also reused for a study on yellow fever vaccine responses in identical twins. Per that paper: Twins showed a vaccine T cell response that reportedly seemed partly convergent, partly personalized.

The receptor comes from a woman between 18 and 29 years old in good health. The chain uses TRBV29-1 and TRBJ2-1; the match to TRBD2 covers 10 bases. The source material was PBMCs. The CDR3 reads CSAQEVLAGSNEQFF. DNA for the CDR3: TGCAGCGCCCAGGAGGTACTAGCGGGGTCCAATGAGCAGTTCTTC.